These 21 T cell receptor beta chains came from one sample sequenced in a study of T cell clonality in common variable immunodeficiency. Study-level findings and limits: In common variable immunodeficiency, TCR beta chains reportedly carried fewer deletions and N-nucleotide insertions.

These receptors lack a known antigen. Here immunoSEQ multiplex PCR was the method, and the copy in TCRdb shows in-frame clones only, minus some. The specimen has 25,000 to 35,000 clones, none found just once. The sample consisted of peripheral blood mononuclear cells. The receptors were gathered from a human donor with common variable immunodeficiency.

This clone was detected a few times. The DNA ends 3 residues before the CDR3 does, and the rest of the CDR3 is filled in from the germline J gene. The chain employs TRBV7-2 and TRBJ1-1; D not certain. This CDR3 comprises 12 residues. Germline assignment: CDR1 SGHTA and CDR2 FQGNSA. This chain's CDR3 is CASSDPVAQAFF. CDR3 bases read: TGTGCCAGCAGCGATCCCGTGGCCCAA. The whole variable domain, remainder taken from reference TRBV7-2 and TRBJ1-1, is GAGVSQSPSNKVTEKGKDVELRCDPISGHTALYWYRQSLGQGLEFLIYFQGNSAPDKSGLPSDRFSAERTGGSVSTLTIQRTQQEDSAVYLCASSDPVAQAFFGQGTRLTVV.

This clone turned up a few times. This sample also contains other DNA sequences that code for the same CDR3. The CDR3 loop reads CASRDRGNSPLHF. The DNA read from the CDR3 is TGTGCCAGCAGGGACAGGGGGAATTCACCC. The chain links TRBV6-2 or TRBV6-3 to TRBJ1-6; 10 bases map to TRBD1. The DNA ends 3 residues before the CDR3 does, and the rest of the CDR3 is filled in from the germline J gene. The CDR3 runs 13 residues. J was trimmed by 7 bases and V by 6 bases; bases with no gene match: 0. Per germline, CDR1 MNHEY and CDR2 SVGEGT.

This clone was detected many times. The read ends 3 residues early relative to the CDR3; the germline J gene fills the gap. J is TRBJ2-5 and V is TRBV5-8; TRBD1 matches at 8 bases. The CDR3 has 15 residues. V lost 5 bases to trimming and J lost 1 base; unmatched junction nucleotides: 7. From germline, CDR1 is SGHTS and CDR2 YDEGEE. The CDR3 loop reads CASSTDRAGQETQYF. The covered CDR3 bases are TGTGCCAGCAGTACGGACAGGGCCGGCCAAGAGACC.

This clone turned up a few times. The read ends 3 residues shy of where the CDR3 ends; the end is completed using the germline J gene. The rearrangement links TRBV7-9 to TRBJ1-6; TRBD1 matches 9 bases. The CDR3 is 15 residues long. Germline values: CDR1 SEHNR, CDR2 FQNEAQ (reference sequence). Losses at the gene ends were 1 base for V and 10 bases for J; bases not matched to a gene: 5. Incomplete CDR3 DNA: TGTGCCAGCAGCTTAGAGGGACAGGGTAACTCACCC. This encodes CASSLEGQGNSP. The CDR3 in full is CASSLEGQGNSPLHF.

This clone was seen repeatedly, ten times or more. Partial CDR3 DNA: TGCGCCAGCAGCTTGGGCGGCGTTGAA. This gives the protein CASSLGGVE. The CDR3, in full, reads CASSLGGVEAFF. V is TRBV5-1 and J is TRBJ1-1; the D is unclear. The sequenced fragment ends 3 residues before the CDR3 boundary, so the rest is inferred from the germline J gene. CDR1 SGHRS and CDR2 YFSETQ come from the germline V gene. Trimming left V 0 bases short and J 7 bases short, with 7 bases between. The CDR3 covers 12 residues.

This clone was seen only a few times. The observed sequence ends 3 residues before the CDR3 terminus, with the missing tail filled in from the germline J gene. The rearrangement links TRBV19 to TRBJ1-6, with D perhaps matching TRBD1 (6 bases). The CDR3 is 15 residues long. V lost 5 bases and J 4 bases, leaving 12 bases between the germline ends. The germline V gene has CDR1 LNHDA and CDR2 SQIVND (reference sequence). CDR3 residues: CASSFRDTYNSPLHF. The sequenced CDR3 bases are TGTGCCAGTAGTTTCCGGGACACTTATAATTCACCC. Full variable domain (rest looked up from reference TRBV19 and TRBJ1-6): DGGITQSPKYLFRKEGQNVTLSCEQNLNHDAMYWYRQDPGQGLRLIYYSQIVNDFQKGDIAEGYSVSREKKESFPLTVTSAQKNPTAFYLCASSFRDTYNSPLHFGNGTRLTVT.

This clone was recorded at least ten times. The read finishes 3 residues shy of the CDR3 end, and the germline J gene is used to complete it. The rearrangement uses TRBV5-1 and TRBJ1-4, with D possibly matching TRBD1 (5 bases). V lost 6 bases to trimming and J lost 0 bases, with 6 bases between them. CDR3 length: 13 amino acids. Germline values: CDR1 SGHRS, CDR2 YFSETQ. The chain's CDR3 is CASTGTTNEKLFF. Partial CDR3 DNA: TGCGCCAGCACAGGGACAACTAATGAAAAA. The whole variable domain, filled in from reference TRBV5-1 and TRBJ1-4, reads KAGVTQTPRYLIKTRGQQVTLSCSPISGHRSVSWYQQTPGQGLQFLFEYFSETQRNKGNFPGRFSGRQFSNSRSEMNVSTLELGDSALYLCASTGTTNEKLFFGSGTQLSVL.

This clone was seen repeatedly, ten times or more. Read coverage stops 3 residues before the CDR3 terminus; the germline J gene supplies the remainder. V and J are TRBV19 and TRBJ1-2, with TRBD1 identical over 8 bases. The CDR3 covers 18 residues. Germline assignment: CDR1 LNHDA and CDR2 SQIVND (reference sequence). The J segment lost 4 bases and the V segment lost 3 bases, leaving 16 bases of the junction unmatched. Partial CDR3 DNA: TGTGCCAGTAGTATCAGTATCTTGGACAGGGCTCCTTTCTATGGC. This encodes CASSISILDRAPFYG. The full CDR3 is CASSISILDRAPFYGYTF.

For this clone: With the read ending 3 residues before the CDR3 end, the germline J gene is used to fill in that end. The chain joins TRBV20-1 to TRBJ2-1, with no clear D. This CDR3 contains 11 residues. The V and J ends lost 0 bases and 8 bases respectively, with 5 bases between them. Germline V gene data show CDR1 as DFQATT and CDR2 as SNEGSKA (reference sequence). The part of the CDR3 DNA that was read is TGCAGTGCTAGAGAGCGGTATGAG. The encoded protein is CSARERYE. The entire CDR3 protein is CSARERYEQFF.

Remarks on this clone: Read sequence stops 3 residues before the CDR3 end, and the germline J gene provides the missing end. This chain links TRBV7-9 with TRBJ2-5; tentatively, D is TRBD1 (5 bases). This CDR3 spans 15 amino acids. Germline CDR1 SEHNR, CDR2 FQNEAQ (reference sequence). V was pared by 4 bases and J by 1 base, with 13 bases between. The sequenced CDR3 bases are TGTGCCAGCAGCTCCCGGACACAACCCCAAGAGACC. Protein product: CASSSRTQPQET. The CDR3 as a whole reads CASSSRTQPQETQYF.

This clone occurred a few times. The read halts 3 residues ahead of the CDR3 end, with the missing end drawn from the germline J gene. The genes are TRBV5-6 and TRBJ1-1; tentative D call: TRBD1 (5 bases). This CDR3 spans 15 amino acids. Germline CDR1 SGHDT, CDR2 YYEEEE. Trimming took 4 bases from V and 0 from J, leaving 13 bases between them. CDR3 sequence: CASSGAAGLNTEAFF. Partial CDR3 DNA: TGTGCCAGCAGCGGGGCGGCAGGGTTGAACACTGAA.

Note on this clone: The read is 3 residues too short to cover the CDR3 end, so that end is filled in from the germline J gene. V usage is TRBV30 and J usage is TRBJ1-3; a possible D gene is TRBD1 (6 bases). CDR3 length: 13 amino acids. V was trimmed by 5 bases and J by 0 bases, leaving 8 bases between them. CDR1 and CDR2 from the germline V gene are GTSNPN and SVGIG (reference sequence). CDR3 DNA (partial): TGTGCCTGGGGACAGATCTCTGGAAACACC. This translates into CAWGQISGNT. The full CDR3 sequence reads CAWGQISGNTIYF.

With respect to this clone: The CDR3 extends 3 residues past the end of the read, so its final part is completed from the germline J gene. The chain joins TRBV7-9 to TRBJ2-3; D unresolved. Per the germline V gene, CDR1 is SEHNR and CDR2 is FQNEAQ (reference sequence). The CDR3 extends over 14 amino acids. V was pared by 2 bases and J by 0 bases, with 6 bases between. Here the CDR3 reads CASSLYGSTDTQYF. The CDR3 DNA, read in part, is TGTGCCAGCAGCTTATACGGGAGCACAGATACG.

As to this clone: Read data end 3 residues before the CDR3 end; the end is taken from the germline J gene. The J gene is TRBJ2-3, the V gene TRBV7-9; the match to TRBD2 covers 8 bases. V lost 3 bases and J lost 1; bases outside the gene matches: 0. The germline CDR1 and CDR2 sequences are SEHNR and FQNEAQ (reference sequence). The CDR3 is 14 residues long. The CDR3 spells CASSFSGGTDTQYF. The CDR3 DNA, read in part, is TGTGCCAGCAGCTTTAGCGGGGGCACAGATACG.

As for this clone: The read terminates 3 residues ahead of where the CDR3 ends, so the germline J gene completes it. The chain combines TRBV6-2 or TRBV6-3 with TRBJ2-2; 8 positions agree with TRBD2. The CDR3 loop spans 17 amino acids. Losses at the gene ends were 7 bases for V and 5 bases for J; bases not matched to a gene: 15. Germline V gives CDR1 MNHEY, CDR2 SVGEGT. CDR3 region: CASNPGGATWWTGELFF. The DNA read from the CDR3 is TGTGCCAGCAACCCGGGGGGGGCAACCTGGTGGACCGGGGAG.

This clone was counted between two and nine times. The CDR3 end lies 3 residues beyond the end of the read and is filled in from the germline J gene. This chain uses TRBV7-9 with TRBJ2-2, with D maybe TRBD1 (6 bases). This CDR3 comprises 15 residues. The germline gives CDR1 SEHNR, CDR2 FQNEAQ (reference sequence). The V end lost 5 bases, the J end lost 4 bases, and 14 bases lay between the germline ends. CDR3 sequence: CASSGTGSVTGELFF. The sequenced part of the CDR3 DNA is TGTGCCAGCAGCGGCACAGGGTCGGTCACCGGGGAG.

This clone rates as medium-sized. The read halts 3 residues ahead of the CDR3 end, with the missing end drawn from the germline J gene. The chain has TRBV19 and TRBJ1-1; 7 nucleotides line up with TRBD1. The germline gives CDR1 LNHDA, CDR2 SQIVND (reference sequence). The CDR3 length is 15 residues. The V gene end was trimmed by 7 bases and the J gene end by 1 base; junction bases not matched to a gene: 9. The sequenced CDR3 bases are TGTGCCAGTATGGAAAGGGGGCTTGGGAACACTGAA. It translates to CASMERGLGNTE. The full CDR3 sequence reads CASMERGLGNTEAFF.

The CDR3 spells CASSSDIGYTF. The sequenced part of the CDR3 DNA is TGTGCCAGCAGCTCGGACATTGGC. The chain employs TRBV7-2 and TRBJ1-2, with D perhaps TRBD1 (5 bases). The sequence runs out 3 residues before the end of the CDR3; the remainder is reconstructed from the germline J gene. The V end was cut by 4 bases, the J end by 7 bases, with 7 bases between. The CDR3 contains 11 residues. Germline V gene sequence: CDR1 SGHTA, CDR2 FQGNSA.

This clone came up many times. The read is 3 residues too short to cover the CDR3 end, so that end is filled in from the germline J gene. The rearrangement links TRBV5-6 to TRBJ2-2; D is undetermined. From germline, CDR1 is SGHDT and CDR2 YYEEEE. V was shortened by 2 bases and J by 8 bases, with 10 bases between the two germline ends. This CDR3 is built from 13 residues. The CDR3 is CASSFIFAGELFF. The CDR3 DNA, read in part, is TGTGCCAGCAGCTTTATTTTCGCGGGGGAG.

With regard to this clone: The CDR3 end lies 3 residues beyond the end of the read and is filled in from the germline J gene. J is TRBJ2-5 and V is TRBV6-2 or TRBV6-3, with TRBD1 matching over 11 bases. V lost 6 bases to trimming and J lost 5 bases; unmatched junction nucleotides: 8. CDR1 is MNHEY, CDR2 SVGEGT, per germline. The CDR3 spans 15 residues. CDR3 in amino acids: CASSSGTGGLETQYF. CDR3 bases read: TGTGCCAGCAGCTCCGGGACAGGGGGATTGGAGACC.

Worth noting for this clone: Read coverage stops 3 residues before the CDR3 terminus; the germline J gene supplies the remainder. The chain couples TRBV19 to TRBJ2-3; possible D gene TRBD2, 6 bases. The CDR3 contains 15 residues. V was shortened by 6 bases and J by 0 bases, with 13 bases between the two germline ends. Germline loops: CDR1 LNHDA, CDR2 SQIVND (reference sequence). CDR3 residues: CASRLAELSTDTQYF. The part of the CDR3 DNA that was read is TGTGCCAGTAGGTTAGCGGAACTGAGCACAGATACG.